These 18 T cell receptor beta chains were all obtained from the same sample, sequenced in a study of T cell repertoires in cytomegalovirus infection (dated by TCRdb to the late 2010s). Sequencing used an Illumina HiSeq 1500. TCRdb trimmed the raw reads at Q25, called clones with MiXCR and kept productive beta chains. Merged by CDR3 protein, the rows form single entries marked with the most common genes and DNA. The sample profile shows about 920,000 distinct CDR3 sequences; under 40% of them were found once. 13% of the sample belongs to the ten largest clones. Antigen specificity for these receptors is unknown. Explained via the paper, the treatment or condition label denotes: in vitro stimulation with specific CMV peptide epitopes to enrich CMV-specific T cells. Sequenced material: cultured CD8+ T cells from PBMCs, taken from culture after CMV antigen stimulation. The receptors originated from a human donor in good health (CMV status not recorded). Some clones in this sample may be carry-over from other donors' samples.

The J gene is TRBJ2-3, the V gene TRBV19; TRBD2 matches at 7 bases. Germline V CDR1 and CDR2: LNHDA, SQIVND (reference sequence). The CDR3 runs 13 residues. The J segment lost 5 bases and the V segment lost 3 bases, leaving 2 bases of the junction unmatched. In DNA, the CDR3 is TGTGCCAGTAGTATGATAGCGGGAGATACGCAGTATTTT. Translating gives CASSMIAGDTQYF.

The V gene is TRBV29-1, the J gene TRBJ2-5; 7 bases are a match to TRBD1. CDR1 is SQVTM, CDR2 ANQGSEA, per germline. This CDR3 spans 14 amino acids. J was trimmed by 6 bases and V by 7 bases; bases with no gene match: 14. CDR3 coding DNA: TGCAGCGGGGGCAGGTCGGGACAGTTGCAGACCCAGTACTTC. Encoded protein: CSGGRSGQLQTQYF.

The CDR3 coding sequence is TGTGCCAGCAGTCCCGCGGGGAGGGAGACCTACAATGAGCAGTTCTTC. Amino acid sequence: CASSPAGRETYNEQFF. The chain combines TRBV7-3 with TRBJ2-1; TRBD2 agrees at 7 bases. The CDR3 runs 16 residues. Germline values: CDR1 SGHTA, CDR2 FQGTGA. V lost 6 bases and J lost 2; bases outside the gene matches: 10.

This clonotype was picked up a small number of times. This sequence joins TRBV6-2 or TRBV6-3 and TRBJ2-5, with D possibly being TRBD2 (5 bases). The CDR3 is 15 residues long. CDR1 and CDR2 (germline): MNHEY, SVGEGT. The V end lost 2 bases, the J end lost 4 bases, and 14 bases lay between the germline ends. CDR3 loop: CASSYRHPRGETQYF. The CDR3 DNA follows: TGTGCCAGCAGTTACAGGCACCCCCGGGGAGAGACCCAGTACTTC.

This CDR3 reads CASSRGALQPQHF. The DNA of the CDR3 is TGTGCCAGTAGTAGAGGGGCGCTTCAGCCCCAGCATTTT. The gene calls are TRBV19 and TRBJ1-5, with D possibly being TRBD1 (5 bases). Germline values: CDR1 LNHDA, CDR2 SQIVND (reference sequence). This CDR3 contains 13 residues. V was pared by 4 bases and J by 6 bases, with 10 bases between.

This chain joins TRBV18 and TRBJ2-7, with D perhaps TRBD1 (5 bases). Germline CDR1 and CDR2: KGHSH and LQKENI. The V and J ends lost 4 bases and 5 bases respectively, with 27 bases between them. The CDR3 length is 18 residues. CDR3 protein: CASSLRQGGVSGSHEQYV. CDR3 nucleotide sequence: TGTGCCAGCTCACTCCGGCAGGGTGGGGTTTCGGGTTCCCACGAGCAGTACGTC.

V usage is TRBV14 and J usage is TRBJ1-1, with unresolved D. The V gene lost 4 bases and the J gene lost 3 bases, with 9 bases spanning the gap. Germline V gene lookup returns CDR1 SGHDN and CDR2 FVKESK. The CDR3 is 13 residues long. The CDR3 DNA follows: TGTGCCAGCAGCCCCGTTAGGGACACTGAAGCTTTCTTT. The encoded protein is CASSPVRDTEAFF.

The table lists this clonotype with a few counts. The chain has TRBV6-5 and TRBJ2-5; TRBD1 is a possible D gene (5 bases). This CDR3 spans 15 amino acids. V gave up 0 bases and J gave up 7 bases, with 15 bases separating them. Per the germline V gene, CDR1 is MNHEY and CDR2 is SVGAGI. The DNA for the CDR3 is TGTGCCAGCAGTTACTCGATCCCGGACACAGGGACCCAGTACTTC. Its translation is CASSYSIPDTGTQYF.

CDR3 residues: CASRPNQGRTGELFF. As DNA, the CDR3 is TGTGCCAGCAGACCAAACCAGGGTAGGACCGGGGAGCTGTTTTTT. The gene calls are TRBV25-1 and TRBJ2-2; the D gene is possibly TRBD1 (5 bases). V was pared by 6 bases and J by 5 bases, with 16 bases between. CDR1 is MGHDK, CDR2 SYGVNS, per germline. The CDR3 extends over 15 amino acids. The entire variable domain, with the rest obtained from reference TRBV25-1 and TRBJ2-2, is as follows: EADIYQTPRYLVIGTGKKITLECSQTMGHDKMYWYQQDPGMELHLIHYSYGVNSTEKGDLSSESTVSRIRTEHFPLTLESARPSHTSQYLCASRPNQGRTGELFFGEGSRLTVL.

This clonotype was seen only a few times. The rearrangement uses TRBV20-1 and TRBJ1-5, with TRBD1 matching over 8 bases. CDR3 length: 14 amino acids. The V and J ends lost 3 bases and 0 bases, in that order; junction bases with no gene match: 1. Germline lookup yields CDR1 DFQATT and CDR2 SNEGSKA (reference sequence). CDR3 nucleotide sequence: TGCAGTGCTAGCGGGACAGGTAGCAATCAGCCCCAGCATTTT. This codes for CSASGTGSNQPQHF.

This clonotype was recorded once. This sequence joins TRBV19 and TRBJ2-1; D uncertain. V gave up 3 bases and J gave up 4 bases, with 7 bases separating them. CDR1 and CDR2 from the germline V gene are LNHDA and SQIVND (reference sequence). The CDR3 loop spans 13 amino acids. The CDR3 protein is CASSMKGYNEQFF. CDR3 DNA sequence: TGTGCCAGTAGTATGAAGGGATACAATGAGCAGTTCTTC.

This rearrangement joins TRBV20-1 to TRBJ2-2, with no clear D. This CDR3 is built from 15 residues. V was shortened by 0 bases and J by 6 bases, with 14 bases between the two germline ends. The germline V gene encodes CDR1 DFQATT and CDR2 SNEGSKA (reference sequence). Here the CDR3 DNA reads TGCAGTGCTAGAGATCTCCGGACGTCATCCGGGGAGCTGTTTTTT. This translates into CSARDLRTSSGELFF.

This clonotype turned up a few times. V is TRBV7-9 and J is TRBJ2-1, with a weak D call TRBD1 (6 bases). Germline V gene sequence: CDR1 SEHNR, CDR2 FQNEAQ (reference sequence). This CDR3 is built from 12 residues. V was clipped by 5 bases and J by 9 bases, with 11 bases between them. In nucleotides, the CDR3 is TGTGCCAGCAGCGGACAGAGGGGTGAGCAGTTCTTC. This encodes CASSGQRGEQFF.

This chain uses TRBV9 with TRBJ2-5; 9 bases agree with TRBD1. V shed 5 bases and J 3 bases; nucleotides not matched to a gene: 5. The CDR3 is 14 amino acids. CDR1 is SGDLS and CDR2 is YYNGEE in the germline V gene. The CDR3 nucleotides read TGTGCCAGCAGGGGGACAGGGCGCGAAGAGACCCAGTACTTC. Translation gives CASRGTGREETQYF.

This clonotype was observed a single time. A much larger clone is a single base away; this may be a read error. This rearrangement joins TRBV7-6 to TRBJ2-2; possibly TRBD2 for D (6 bases). CDR1 is SGHVS and CDR2 is FNYEAQ in the germline V gene. The CDR3 has 15 amino acids. CDR3 nucleotides: TGTGCCAGCAGCTTACGCAGTCTGGGGACCGGGGGGCTGTTTTTT. Translated: CASSLRSLGTGGLFF.

This chain links TRBV4-2 with TRBJ2-3, with TRBD2 matching over 10 bases. Germline CDR1 is LGHNA and CDR2 is YNFKEQ. The J segment lost 0 bases and the V segment lost 4 bases, leaving 16 bases of the junction unmatched. CDR3 length: 20 residues. This CDR3 is CASSLRPPSGGQKSTDTQYF. DNA of the CDR3: TGTGCCAGCAGCCTCCGCCCCCCTAGCGGGGGCCAAAAGAGCACAGATACGCAGTATTTT.

A note on this clonotype: Germline and junction disagree at one end, which may indicate a read error. The DNA of the CDR3 is TGTGTCAGCAGCATAGAGACAGGGTTTGAAGCTTTCTTT. This codes for CVSSIETGFEAFF. V is TRBV7-8 and J is TRBJ1-1; 7 bases align to TRBD1. Germline loops: CDR1 SGHVS, CDR2 FQNEAQ. This CDR3 comprises 13 residues.

This clonotype was counted many times. The rearrangement joins TRBV4-1 to TRBJ1-1; TRBD1 agrees at 8 bases. This CDR3 has 15 amino acids. The V and J ends lost 4 bases and 1 base, in that order; junction bases with no gene match: 5. The germline CDR1 and CDR2 sequences are MGHRA and YSYEKL. The CDR3 nucleotides are TGCGCCAGCAGCCTACGCGGGACAGGGAACACTGAAGCTTTCTTT. It is translated as CASSLRGTGNTEAFF.